These 14 T cell receptor beta chains were all obtained from the same sample, sequenced in a study of cytomegalovirus exposure and HLA in healthy donors. PCR used 60 Vbeta primers and 13 Jbeta primers. Clones were read by immunoSEQ multiplex PCR, and TCRdb kept only the in-frame ones, dropping some. The sample lists 90,000 to 95,000 clones; 65% to 85% were seen once. Sequences were obtained from PBMCs. The origin of the receptors is a girl aged 2 to 9 in good health and CMV-seropositive.

The chain is built from TRBV29-1 and TRBJ1-2; no clear D gene. This CDR3 comprises 13 residues. The germline V gene encodes CDR1 SQVTM and CDR2 ANQGSEA. Trimming removed 4 bases from V and 8 bases from J, with 17 bases in between. The CDR3 region is CSVVIVLREGYTF. The CDR3 region has the DNA TGCAGCGTTGTTATCGTTCTAAGAGAAGGCTACACCTTC.

This clone was seen a few times. This chain connects TRBV19 to TRBJ1-1; D may be TRBD1 (6 bases). V lost 7 bases to trimming and J lost 5 bases, with 17 bases between them. The germline CDR1 and CDR2 sequences are LNHDA and SQIVND (reference sequence). CDR3 length: 14 amino acids. CDR3 nucleotides: TGTGCCAGTACCCTGCTGGGGAGGGGGACTGAAGCTTTCTTT. It yields the protein CASTLLGRGTEAFF.

CDR3: CASSQMGGQVNTEAFF. The CDR3 DNA reads as TGCGCCAGCAGCCAGATGGGGGGTCAGGTGAACACTGAAGCTTTCTTT. The V gene is TRBV5-1, the J gene TRBJ1-1, with D maybe TRBD1 (5 bases). Germline CDR1 reads SGHRS; CDR2 reads YFSETQ. The V end lost 4 bases, the J end lost 0 bases, and 16 bases lay between the germline ends. The CDR3 is made up of 16 amino acids.

This chain links TRBV2 with TRBJ2-7; no reliable D call. Per the germline V gene, CDR1 is SNHLY and CDR2 is FYNNEI. This CDR3 is 13 amino acids long. Between the trimmed V and J ends, which lost 6 bases and 0 bases, there was a span of 9 bases. The CDR3 reads CASRNSPSYEQYF. The CDR3, as DNA: TGTGCCAGCAGAAACTCCCCCTCCTACGAGCAGTACTTC.

The chain joins TRBV27 to TRBJ2-7; 7 bases are shared with TRBD1. The CDR3 sequence is 13 residues long. Per the germline V gene, CDR1 is MNHEY and CDR2 is SMNVEV (reference sequence). V lost 5 bases and J lost 1; bases outside the gene matches: 2. Here the CDR3 DNA reads TGTGCCAGCAGTCCACAGGGGTCCTACGAGCAGTACTTC. Amino acids: CASSPQGSYEQYF.

This rearrangement joins TRBV6-1 to TRBJ1-5; D call uncertain. The CDR3 contains 13 residues. V shed 7 bases and J shed 7 bases, with 14 bases lying between them. Germline V gene lookup returns CDR1 MNHNS and CDR2 SASEGT. The CDR3 protein is CASTAGSQQPQHF. The CDR3 DNA sequence: TGTGCCAGCACTGCCGGGTCCCAACAGCCCCAGCATTTT.

Only a few counts were recorded for this clone. The CDR3 nucleotides are TGTGCCTGGAGTGCTGACAGGGGTTCCTACAATGAGCAGTTCTTC. It translates to CAWSADRGSYNEQFF. This chain joins TRBV30 and TRBJ2-1; 8 bases map to TRBD1. The CDR3 spans 15 residues. CDR1 and CDR2 (germline): GTSNPN, SVGIG (reference sequence). The V gene end was trimmed by 1 base and the J gene end by 1 base; junction bases not matched to a gene: 3.

Only a few counts were recorded for this clone. This chain uses TRBV30 with TRBJ2-1; the match to TRBD1 covers 10 bases. V gave up 2 bases and J gave up 0 bases; unmatched junction bases: 4. Looked up from germline, CDR1 is GTSNPN and CDR2 is SVGIG (reference sequence). The CDR3 spans 16 residues. CDR3 in DNA: TGTGCCTGGAGTCCCGGACAGGGGGACTCCTACAATGAGCAGTTCTTC. Residues: CAWSPGQGDSYNEQFF.

The gene calls are TRBV7-9 and TRBJ2-3; maybe TRBD1 (6 bases). The CDR3 covers 15 residues. CDR1 and CDR2 (germline): SEHNR, FQNEAQ (reference sequence). With 3 bases removed from V and 0 bases from J, the gap between germline ends came to 10 bases. CDR3 nucleotide sequence: TGTGCCAGCAGCTTTGGACAGTTTAGCACAGATACGCAGTATTTT. This encodes CASSFGQFSTDTQYF.

This rearrangement joins TRBV30 to TRBJ2-3; TRBD1 matches 10 bases. The CDR3 is 15 amino acids. The germline gives CDR1 GTSNPN, CDR2 SVGIG (reference sequence). V shed 3 bases, J shed 6 bases, and the junction held 9 bases outside the gene matches. The CDR3 loop is CAWSLTGGRTDTQYF. CDR3 nucleotide sequence: TGTGCCTGGAGCCTGACAGGGGGCAGAACGGATACGCAGTATTTT.

This clone was seen a few times. V gene TRBV7-9 combines with J gene TRBJ2-2, with TRBD1 as a possible D gene (6 bases). The CDR3 consists of 14 residues. Germline V lookup: CDR1 SEHNR, CDR2 FQNEAQ (reference sequence). V was cut by 8 bases and J by 1 base, with 11 bases left in between. CDR3 residues: CASPDRGNTGELFF. CDR3 DNA sequence: TGTGCCAGCCCGGACAGAGGGAACACCGGGGAGCTGTTTTTT.

This clone was seen once. The V and J genes are TRBV27 and TRBJ1-2; D gene uncertain. Germline V lookup: CDR1 MNHEY, CDR2 SMNVEV (reference sequence). Trimming took off 8 bases at V and 2 bases at J, with 9 bases between the two ends. The CDR3 runs to 12 residues. The CDR3 sequence: CASGQKNYGYTF. As DNA, the CDR3 is TGTGCCAGCGGCCAGAAAAACTATGGCTACACCTTC.

V gene TRBV6-1 combines with J gene TRBJ1-2, with 8 bases aligning to TRBD1. The CDR3 spans 14 residues. CDR1 MNHNS and CDR2 SASEGT come from the germline V gene. The ends lost 4 bases at V and 7 bases at J; junction bases unmatched: 8. In DNA, the CDR3 is TGTGCCAGCAGTGTTCTTGGACAGGGTGCTGGCTACACCTTC. This codes for CASSVLGQGAGYTF.

CDR3 nucleotides: TGTGCCAGCAGCCGACCGGGGTTGAGCCACGAGCAGTACTTC. Amino acids: CASSRPGLSHEQYF. The chain carries TRBV6-5 and TRBJ2-7; tentative D call: TRBD2 (5 bases). The CDR3 extends over 14 amino acids. V was trimmed by 6 bases and J by 5 bases, leaving 17 bases between them. In germline, CDR1 is MNHEY, CDR2 SVGAGI.